Described below is a single TCR beta chain sequence and its context. Libraries were prepared by immunoSEQ multiplex PCR; TCRdb keeps only in-frame clonotypes and omits some of them. Here the sample spans almost 350,000 clones, about nine tenths being singletons. The data originate from a study of blood T cell repertoires in COVID-19. Study in general: Material from acute and convalescent COVID-19 was sourced from the United States, Italy and Spain.

Cohorts were assigned according to the clinical history that participants reported. Germline CDR1 KGHSH, CDR2 LQKENI. The CDR3 length is 17 residues. The junction had 8 bases not matched to a gene; V was cut back by 0 bases and J by 2 bases. This TCR was sampled from a woman aged 25-40 years who had been exposed to COVID-19. V and J are TRBV18 and TRBJ2-3, with 7 bases lining up with TRBD1. Sequencing was carried out using PBMCs or T cells enriched from blood (not recorded which). The CDR3 reads CASSPPNRDSYTDTQYF. CDR3 nucleotides: TGTGCCAGCTCACCACCTAACCGGGACAGTTACACAGATACGCAGTATTTT.